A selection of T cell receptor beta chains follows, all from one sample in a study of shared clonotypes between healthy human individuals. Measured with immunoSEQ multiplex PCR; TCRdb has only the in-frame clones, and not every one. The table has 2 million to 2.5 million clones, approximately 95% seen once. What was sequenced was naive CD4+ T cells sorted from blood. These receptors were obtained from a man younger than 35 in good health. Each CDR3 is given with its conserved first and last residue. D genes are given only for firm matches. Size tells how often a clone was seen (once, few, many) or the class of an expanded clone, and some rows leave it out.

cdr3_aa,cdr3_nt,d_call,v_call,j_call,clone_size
CAIRGTGNTIYF,TGTGCCATCAGAGGGACTGGAAACACCATATATTTT,NA,TRBV10-3,TRBJ1-3,NA
CAISGGFPGSTEAFF,TGTGCCATCAGTGGGGGTTTTCCCGGAAGCACTGAAGCTTTCTTT,NA,TRBV10-3,TRBJ1-1,NA
CAGRDKSVDKRQFF,TGTGCCGGACGCGATAAGTCGGTTGACAAGAGACAGTTCTTC,NA,TRBV6-1,TRBJ2-1,NA
CASRRPSANEQYF,TGTGCCAGCAGGCGTCCCAGTGCCAACGAGCAGTACTTC,NA,TRBV6-6,TRBJ2-7,once
CASSGSPPYEQYF,TGTGCCAGCAGTGGATCCCCCCCCTACGAGCAGTACTTC,NA,TRBV2,TRBJ2-7,NA
CASSPLGSGTEAFF,TGTGCCAGCTCACCTCTAGGGTCTGGGACTGAAGCTTTCTTT,NA,TRBV18,TRBJ1-1,NA
CAAGDRGLMNTEAFF,TGTGCCGCGGGAGACAGGGGCTTAATGAACACTGAAGCTTTCTTT,TRBD1,TRBV10-3,TRBJ1-1,NA
CASSSLGVQGGNQPQHF,TGTGCCAGCAGCTCCCTCGGAGTACAGGGCGGGAATCAGCCCCAGCATTTT,NA,TRBV5-6,TRBJ1-5,NA
CAISERQGGYGYTF,TGTGCCATCAGTGAGAGGCAGGGGGGCTATGGCTACACCTTC,TRBD1,TRBV10-3,TRBJ1-2,NA
CASSLDRGRVAYNEQFF,TGTGCCAGCAGCTTAGACCGTGGGCGGGTAGCATACAATGAGCAGTTCTTC,NA,TRBV11-3,TRBJ2-1,NA
CASSSQQGMRGYTF,TGTGCCAGCAGCAGCCAACAGGGTATGAGGGGCTACACCTTC,NA,TRBV6-1,TRBJ1-2,NA
CASSPSRGNNNEQFF,TGTGCCAGCTCACCGTCCAGGGGGAACAACAATGAGCAGTTCTTC,TRBD1,TRBV18,TRBJ2-1,NA
CASSDSLTGELFF,TGTGCCAGCAGCGATTCTCTTACCGGGGAGCTGTTTTTT,NA,TRBV2,TRBJ2-2,NA
CASSFTGRDTDTQYF,TGTGCCAGCAGCTTTACGGGCAGGGACACAGATACGCAGTATTTT,NA,TRBV7-9,TRBJ2-3,NA
CASSSRQGSGNTIYF,TGTGCCAGCAGCTCACGACAGGGCTCTGGAAACACCATATATTTT,TRBD1,TRBV9,TRBJ1-3,NA
CASSQGSAGGYTGELFF,TGCGCCAGCAGCCAAGGATCAGCAGGGGGATACACCGGGGAGCTGTTTTTT,TRBD1,TRBV4-3,TRBJ2-2,NA
CASSLEGTWGPMGYEQYF,TGTGCCAGCAGCTTAGAAGGAACATGGGGCCCCATGGGCTACGAGCAGTACTTC,NA,TRBV11-2,TRBJ2-7,NA
CASSFSGGAREQYF,TGCGCCAGCAGCTTTTCAGGAGGGGCTAGGGAGCAGTACTTC,NA,TRBV5-1,TRBJ2-7,NA
CASSLGEDRLIMGEQYF,TGTGCCAGCAGCTTAGGGGAAGACAGGCTAATTATGGGGGAGCAGTACTTC,NA,TRBV12-1,TRBJ2-7,NA
CASSYFGGLVTTDTQYF,TGTGCCAGCAGCTACTTTGGGGGCCTGGTTACCACAGATACGCAGTATTTT,NA,TRBV5-4,TRBJ2-3,NA
CSARDVDRAFF,TGCAGTGCTAGAGACGTGGACAGGGCTTTCTTT,TRBD1,TRBV20-1,TRBJ1-1,NA
CASSQAGTGGYEQYF,TGCGCCAGCAGCCAGGCCGGGACAGGGGGCTACGAGCAGTACTTC,TRBD1,TRBV4-3,TRBJ2-7,NA
CASSRPNTGELFF,TGTGCCAGCAGTAGACCAAACACCGGGGAGCTGTTTTTT,NA,TRBV25-1,TRBJ2-2,NA
CASNSYGYGYTF,TGTGCCAGCAATTCCTACGGATATGGCTACACCTTC,NA,TRBV2,TRBJ1-2,once
CARRPRASNSPLHF,TGTGCCAGAAGACCCCGGGCGAGCAATTCACCCCTCCACTTT,NA,TRBV5-3,TRBJ1-6,NA
CASRLYKTVETQYF,TGTGCCAGCAGACTTTACAAGACGGTGGAGACCCAGTACTTC,NA,TRBV6-5,TRBJ2-5,NA
CASSRDRGTGELFF,TGTGCCAGCTCGCGGGACAGGGGTACCGGGGAGCTGTTTTTT,TRBD1,TRBV7-9,TRBJ2-2,once
CASSIQGAVTEAFF,TGTGCCAGTAGTATACAGGGGGCCGTAACTGAAGCTTTCTTT,TRBD1,TRBV19,TRBJ1-1,NA
CASSIIGGGYTF,TGTGCCAGTAGTATCATCGGCGGAGGCTACACCTTC,NA,TRBV19,TRBJ1-2,NA